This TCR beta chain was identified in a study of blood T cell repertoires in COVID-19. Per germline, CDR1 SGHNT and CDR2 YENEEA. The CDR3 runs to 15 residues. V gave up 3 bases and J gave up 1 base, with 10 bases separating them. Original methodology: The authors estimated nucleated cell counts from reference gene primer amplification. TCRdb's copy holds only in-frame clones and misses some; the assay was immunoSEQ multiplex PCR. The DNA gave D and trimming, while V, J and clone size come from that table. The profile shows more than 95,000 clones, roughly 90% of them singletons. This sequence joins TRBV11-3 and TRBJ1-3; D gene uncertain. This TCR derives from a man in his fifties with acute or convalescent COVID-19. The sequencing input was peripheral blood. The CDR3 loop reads CASSFTTNSGNTIYF. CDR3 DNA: TGTGCCAGCAGCTTCACGACTAATTCTGGAAACACCATATATTTT.